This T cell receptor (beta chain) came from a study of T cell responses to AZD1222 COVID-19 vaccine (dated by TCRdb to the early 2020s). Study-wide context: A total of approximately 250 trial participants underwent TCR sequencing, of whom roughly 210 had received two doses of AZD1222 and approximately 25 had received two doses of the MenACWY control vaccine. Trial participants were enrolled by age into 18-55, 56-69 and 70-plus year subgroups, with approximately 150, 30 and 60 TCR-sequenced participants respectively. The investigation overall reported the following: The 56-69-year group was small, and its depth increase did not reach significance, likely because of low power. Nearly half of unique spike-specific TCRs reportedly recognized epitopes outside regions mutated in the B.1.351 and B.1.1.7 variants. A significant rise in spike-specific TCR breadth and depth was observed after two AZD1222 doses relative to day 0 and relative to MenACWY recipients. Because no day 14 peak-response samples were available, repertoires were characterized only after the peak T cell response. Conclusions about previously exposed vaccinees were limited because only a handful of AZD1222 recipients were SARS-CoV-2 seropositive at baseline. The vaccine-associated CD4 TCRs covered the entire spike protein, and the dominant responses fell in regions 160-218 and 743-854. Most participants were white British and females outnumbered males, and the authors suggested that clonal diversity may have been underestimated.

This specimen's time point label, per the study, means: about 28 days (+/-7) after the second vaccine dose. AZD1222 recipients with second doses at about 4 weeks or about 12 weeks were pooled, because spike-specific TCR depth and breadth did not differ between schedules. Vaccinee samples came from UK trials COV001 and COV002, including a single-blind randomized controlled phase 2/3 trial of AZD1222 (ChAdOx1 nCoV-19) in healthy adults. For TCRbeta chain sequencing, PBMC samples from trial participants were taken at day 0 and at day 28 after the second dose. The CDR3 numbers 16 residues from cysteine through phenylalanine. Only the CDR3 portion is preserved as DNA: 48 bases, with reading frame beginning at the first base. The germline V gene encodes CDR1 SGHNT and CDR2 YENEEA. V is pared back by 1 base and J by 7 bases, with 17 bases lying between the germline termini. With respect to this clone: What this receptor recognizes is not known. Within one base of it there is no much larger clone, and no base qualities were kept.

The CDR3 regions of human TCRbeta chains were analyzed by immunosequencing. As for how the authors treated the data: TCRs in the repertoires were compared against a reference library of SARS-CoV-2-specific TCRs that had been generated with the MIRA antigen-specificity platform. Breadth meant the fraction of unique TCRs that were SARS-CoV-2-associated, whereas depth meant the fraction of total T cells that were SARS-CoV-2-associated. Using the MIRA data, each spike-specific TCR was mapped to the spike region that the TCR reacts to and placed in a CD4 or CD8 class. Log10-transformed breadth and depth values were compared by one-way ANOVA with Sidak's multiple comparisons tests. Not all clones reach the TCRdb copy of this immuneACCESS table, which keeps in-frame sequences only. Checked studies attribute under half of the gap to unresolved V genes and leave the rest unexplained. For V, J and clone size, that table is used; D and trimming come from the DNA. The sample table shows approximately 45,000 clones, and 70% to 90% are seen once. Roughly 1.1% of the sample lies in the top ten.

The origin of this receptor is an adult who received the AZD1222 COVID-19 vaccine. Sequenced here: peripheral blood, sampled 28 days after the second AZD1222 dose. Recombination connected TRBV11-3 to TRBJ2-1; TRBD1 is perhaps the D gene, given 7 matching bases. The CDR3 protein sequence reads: CASSLVSGGTVNEQFF. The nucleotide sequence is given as TGTGCCAGCAGCTTAGTGTCCGGCGGGACAGTGAATGAGCAGTTCTTC.